This TCR beta chain was sequenced in a study of cytomegalovirus exposure and HLA in healthy donors (dated by TCRdb to 2016 to 2017). In terms of the full investigation: A later analysis indicated that the 110 or so validation repertoires were generated on the platform also employed for the 700 or so repertoires of the first cohort. To predict cytomegalovirus infection status, the study brought together high-throughput TCR immunosequencing, statistical association of individual TCRs with disease status, and machine learning. In addition to the first cohort of 666 subjects, a separate validation cohort of 120 different subjects was used. The aim of the study was to test whether cataloging public T cell receptors could identify signatures of past pathogen exposure.

Receptors were amplified or captured by the immunoSEQ multiplex PCR assay. As for the original processing: A statistical classification framework was built for diagnosing cytomegalovirus status from the catalog of TCR beta chain sequences. Drawn from immuneACCESS, this table holds only the in-frame rearrangements with V and J called that TCRdb kept. Clones are partly lost; checked studies trace under half to an unresolved V gene and leave the rest unexplained. That table supplies the V and J calls and clone size; D and trimming were determined from the DNA. Within this sample are 82,000 or so clones, with 90% to 95% of them counted one time only. The top ten hold approximately 0.7% of the sample. The donors were included in the validation cohort of 90 to 150 subjects, a group kept apart from the roughly 670-subject first cohort. The germline V and J ends show losses of 4 bases and 4 bases respectively, and no gene match explains 2 bases of the junction. The CDR3 measures 13 amino acids from cysteine to phenylalanine. The read is trimmed to its CDR3 DNA, 39 bases read in frame from base 1. From a lookup of the germline V gene, CDR1 and CDR2 are SNHLY and FYNNEI.

Turning to this clone: Its antigen has not been determined. Qualities for individual bases were not recorded, and no much larger clone is one base off.

Points the paper makes about the study in general: A later analysis had no HLA typing for the validation cohort, so co-occurrence there was scored across all 130 or so repertoires. The classifier was reported to diagnose cytomegalovirus status with high specificity and sensitivity in both the original cohort and the validation cohort. Three of the identified cytomegalovirus-associated TCR beta chains were confirmed in vitro to be specific for cytomegalovirus antigens. The authors suggested that the approach could potentially be generalized to other disease states and immunological phenotypes. A later analysis found that TCRs clustered in the first cohort also tended to co-occur in the 95 to 150 validation repertoires, with 94% of cluster scores above 0. In the study, roughly 160 TCR beta chains were listed as associated with cytomegalovirus. Most TCR sequences were observed very rarely across donors, whereas some public TCRs were present in many individuals.

The sample consisted of PBMCs. The sequence was collected from a man aged 18 to 30 in good health and CMV-seronegative. This chain joins TRBV2 to TRBJ2-3; 7 central bases correspond to TRBD1. The DNA reads TGTGCCAGCAGTGGACAGGGCCCAGATACGCAGTATTTT. Translated, it gives CASSGQGPDTQYF.